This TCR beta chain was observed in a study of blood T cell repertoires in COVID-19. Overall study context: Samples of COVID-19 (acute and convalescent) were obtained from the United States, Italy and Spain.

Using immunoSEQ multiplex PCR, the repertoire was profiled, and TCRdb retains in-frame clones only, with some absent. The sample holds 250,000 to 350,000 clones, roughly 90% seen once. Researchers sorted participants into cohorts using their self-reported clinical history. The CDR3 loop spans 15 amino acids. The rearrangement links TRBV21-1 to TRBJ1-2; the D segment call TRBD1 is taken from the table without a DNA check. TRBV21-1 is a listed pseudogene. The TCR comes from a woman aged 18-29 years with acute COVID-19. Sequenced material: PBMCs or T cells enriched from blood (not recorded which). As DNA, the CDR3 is TGTGCCAGCAGCAAGAGGGCAGGGGGCTTAACGGGCTACACCTTC. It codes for CASSKRAGGLTGYTF.